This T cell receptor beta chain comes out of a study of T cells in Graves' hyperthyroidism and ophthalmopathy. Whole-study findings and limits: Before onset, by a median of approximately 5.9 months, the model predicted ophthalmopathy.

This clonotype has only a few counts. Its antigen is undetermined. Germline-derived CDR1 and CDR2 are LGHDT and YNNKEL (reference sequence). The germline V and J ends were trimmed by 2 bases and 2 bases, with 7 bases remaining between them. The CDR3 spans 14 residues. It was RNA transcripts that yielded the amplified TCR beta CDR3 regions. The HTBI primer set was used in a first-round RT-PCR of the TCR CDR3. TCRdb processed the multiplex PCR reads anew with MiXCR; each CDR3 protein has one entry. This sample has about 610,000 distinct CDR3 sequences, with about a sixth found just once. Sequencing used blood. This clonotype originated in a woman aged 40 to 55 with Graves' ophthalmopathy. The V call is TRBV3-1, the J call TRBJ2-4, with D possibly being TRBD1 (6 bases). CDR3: CASSQTGTKNIQYF. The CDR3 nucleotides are TGTGCCAGCAGCCAAACAGGGACCAAAAACATTCAGTACTTC.